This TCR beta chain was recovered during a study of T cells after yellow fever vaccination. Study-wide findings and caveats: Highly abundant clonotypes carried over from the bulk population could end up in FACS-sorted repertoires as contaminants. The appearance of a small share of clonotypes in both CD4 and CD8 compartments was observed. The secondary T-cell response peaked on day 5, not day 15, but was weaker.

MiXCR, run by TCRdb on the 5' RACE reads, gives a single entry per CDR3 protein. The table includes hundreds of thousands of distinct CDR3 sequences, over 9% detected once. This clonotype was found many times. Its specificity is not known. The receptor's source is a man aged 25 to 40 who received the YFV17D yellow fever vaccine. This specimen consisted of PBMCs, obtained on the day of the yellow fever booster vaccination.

The CDR3 coding sequence is TGTGCCAGCAGCCCCAGACTAGCGCGACCGGGGGAGCAGTACTTC. This gives the protein CASSPRLARPGEQYF. This sequence joins TRBV14 and TRBJ2-7, with 8 bases that match TRBD2. This CDR3 spans 15 amino acids. Per the germline V gene, CDR1 is SGHDN and CDR2 is FVKESK. J gave up 7 bases and V 4 bases, and 12 bases lay outside the gene matches.